These 9 T cell receptor beta chains were all obtained from the same sample, sequenced in a study of T cells in Graves' hyperthyroidism and ophthalmopathy. Regions amplified from RNA transcripts were the TCR beta CDR3 regions. The HTBI primer set drove a first-round RT-PCR of the TCR CDR3. TCRdb called the multiplex PCR reads again in MiXCR, with one record for every CDR3 protein. Counted here are about 400,000 distinct CDR3 sequences, around 13% occurring once; the ten biggest clones make up around a fifth. Sequenced: blood. The receptors were gathered from a woman aged 30 to 39 with Graves' ophthalmopathy.

This clonotype came up many times. The chain recombines TRBV6-1 with TRBJ2-5; D gene uncertain. V lost 4 bases and J lost 5, with 5 bases in between. Germline loops: CDR1 MNHNS, CDR2 SASEGT. This CDR3 has 11 residues. The CDR3, as DNA: TGTGCCAGCAGTGTTTTGGAGACCCAGTACTTC. As protein: CASSVLETQYF.

This clonotype was found a few times. V and J are TRBV9 and TRBJ2-3; weak D call: TRBD1 (6 bases). Germline V gene sequence: CDR1 SGDLS, CDR2 YYNGEE. The CDR3 runs 15 residues. Trimming stripped 2 bases from V and 2 bases from J, with 12 bases between. This CDR3 reads CASSVSGTFTDTQYF. The CDR3 DNA is TGTGCCAGCAGCGTCTCGGGGACATTCACAGATACGCAGTATTTT.

This clonotype was seen many times. This chain links TRBV7-2 with TRBJ1-1; 10 nucleotides line up with TRBD1. The CDR3 length is 15 residues. Germline V gives CDR1 SGHTA, CDR2 FQGNSA. With V trimmed by 3 bases and J by 5 bases, 6 bases remained unmatched. CDR3 sequence: CASSFRQGARTEAFF. The CDR3 DNA follows: TGTGCCAGCAGCTTCAGACAGGGGGCGAGGACTGAAGCTTTCTTT. The full variable domain, in which reference TRBV7-2 and TRBJ1-1 provide the parts outside the CDR3, is GAGVSQSPSNKVTEKGKDVELRCDPISGHTALYWYRQSLGQGLEFLIYFQGNSAPDKSGLPSDRFSAERTGGSVSTLTIQRTQQEDSAVYLCASSFRQGARTEAFFGQGTRLTVV.

Ten or more counts support this clonotype. V gene TRBV20-1 combines with J gene TRBJ2-1, with 10 bases identical to TRBD2. The CDR3 runs to 15 residues. Germline V gene lookup returns CDR1 DFQATT and CDR2 SNEGSKA (reference sequence). With 1 base clipped from V and 4 bases from J, the junction kept 4 bases outside the gene matches. This CDR3 reads CSARGERGGYNEQFF. The CDR3 DNA is TGCAGTGCTAGAGGAGAGCGGGGGGGTTACAATGAGCAGTTCTTC.

This clonotype was found a few times. The chain couples TRBV5-1 to TRBJ2-5; D might be TRBD1 (6 bases). The CDR3 extends over 15 amino acids. V dropped 0 bases and J dropped 1 base, with 10 bases sitting between them. In germline, CDR1 is SGHRS, CDR2 YFSETQ. The CDR3 DNA is TGCGCCAGCAGCTTGGCAGGGGTTTTCCAAGAGACCCAGTACTTC. It encodes CASSLAGVFQETQYF.

J is TRBJ1-1 and V is TRBV30; unclear D gene. Per the germline V gene, CDR1 is GTSNPN and CDR2 is SVGIG (reference sequence). The CDR3 covers 16 residues. V dropped 3 bases and J dropped 4 bases, with 21 bases sitting between them. The chain's CDR3 is CAWREGSSRLSTEAFF. The CDR3 bases are TGTGCCTGGAGGGAGGGTTCTTCGAGATTGAGCACTGAAGCTTTCTTT. The full variable domain, with the rest looked up from reference TRBV30 and TRBJ1-1, is SQTIHQWPATLVQPVGSPLSLECTVEGTSNPNLYWYRQAAGRGLQLLFYSVGIGQISSEVPQNLSASRPQDRQFILSSKKLLLSDSGFYLCAWREGSSRLSTEAFFGQGTRLTVV.

The chain links TRBV28 to TRBJ2-3, with 10 bases matching TRBD1. V trimming: 6 bases; J trimming: 2 bases; junction bases outside the gene matches: 8. Germline V gives CDR1 MDHEN, CDR2 SYDVKM. CDR3 length: 16 residues. This CDR3 is CASRDPGQGITDTQYF. In DNA form, the CDR3 reads TGTGCCAGCAGGGATCCGGGACAGGGGATCACAGATACGCAGTATTTT.

This clonotype appeared many times. The V gene is TRBV5-1, the J gene TRBJ1-4; D is ambiguous. Looked up from germline, CDR1 is SGHRS and CDR2 is YFSETQ. V shed 0 bases and J shed 8 bases, with 17 bases lying between them. The length of the CDR3 is 16 residues. DNA of the CDR3: TGCGCCAGCAGCTTGGGAAACCGGGAAGAGGAGGAAAAACTGTTTTTT. It specifies CASSLGNREEEEKLFF. Drawing the rest from reference TRBV5-1 and TRBJ1-4, the complete variable domain is KAGVTQTPRYLIKTRGQQVTLSCSPISGHRSVSWYQQTPGQGLQFLFEYFSETQRNKGNFPGRFSGRQFSNSRSEMNVSTLELGDSALYLCASSLGNREEEEKLFFGSGTQLSVL.

V usage is TRBV25-1 and J usage is TRBJ1-1, with 7 bases aligning to TRBD1. This CDR3 contains 15 residues. Germline-derived CDR1 and CDR2 are MGHDK and SYGVNS. After removal of 9 bases from V and 6 bases from J, the junction contained 16 bases not matched to a gene. The CDR3 loop reads CASSEDRISPPEAFF. In DNA form, the CDR3 reads TGTGCCAGTTCAGAGGACAGGATTTCCCCCCCTGAAGCTTTCTTT.